Described below is a single T cell receptor (beta chain) sequence and its context. Its antigen is not known. This sample is drawn from a study of T cells after yellow fever vaccination. Study-level findings and limits: Sorted repertoires could include abundant contaminating clonotypes from bulk cells. Most clones from primary vaccination resurfaced after the booster (around 95% CD4, around 89% CD8).

This CDR3 comprises 16 residues. V dropped 5 bases and J dropped 4 bases, with 18 bases sitting between them. Germline assignment: CDR1 MDHEN and CDR2 SYDVKM. The TCR cDNA carried a universal primer site and UMIs from 5'RACE template switching. TCRdb reprocessed the 5' RACE reads via MiXCR and lists one record per CDR3 protein. The sample lists around 330,000 distinct CDR3 sequences, roughly 3.5% occurring once. The sample was PBMCs, taken on the day of the yellow fever booster vaccination. The V gene is TRBV28, the J gene TRBJ1-3; no definite D call. The sequence derives from a man between 18 and 29 years old who received the YFV17D yellow fever vaccine. CDR3 sequence: CASSLPQATLGNTIYF. The DNA of the CDR3 is TGTGCCAGCAGTCTACCCCAGGCGACTCTAGGAAACACCATATATTTT.